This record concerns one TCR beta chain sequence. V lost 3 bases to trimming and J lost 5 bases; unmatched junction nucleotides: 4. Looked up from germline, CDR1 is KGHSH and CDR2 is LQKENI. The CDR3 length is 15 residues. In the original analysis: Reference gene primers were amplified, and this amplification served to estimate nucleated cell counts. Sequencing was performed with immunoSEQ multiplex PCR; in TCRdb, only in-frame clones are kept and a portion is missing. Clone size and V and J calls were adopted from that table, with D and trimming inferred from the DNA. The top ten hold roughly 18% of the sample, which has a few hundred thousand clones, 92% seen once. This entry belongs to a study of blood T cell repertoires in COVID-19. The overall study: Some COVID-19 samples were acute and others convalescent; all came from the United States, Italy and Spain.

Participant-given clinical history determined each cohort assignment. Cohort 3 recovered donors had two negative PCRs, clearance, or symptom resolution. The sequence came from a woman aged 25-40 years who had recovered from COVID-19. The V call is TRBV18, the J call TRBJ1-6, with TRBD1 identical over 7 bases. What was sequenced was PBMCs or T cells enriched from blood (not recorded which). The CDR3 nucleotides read TGTGCCAGCTCACCCCGGACAGGCGATAATTCACCCCTCCACTTT. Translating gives CASSPRTGDNSPLHF.